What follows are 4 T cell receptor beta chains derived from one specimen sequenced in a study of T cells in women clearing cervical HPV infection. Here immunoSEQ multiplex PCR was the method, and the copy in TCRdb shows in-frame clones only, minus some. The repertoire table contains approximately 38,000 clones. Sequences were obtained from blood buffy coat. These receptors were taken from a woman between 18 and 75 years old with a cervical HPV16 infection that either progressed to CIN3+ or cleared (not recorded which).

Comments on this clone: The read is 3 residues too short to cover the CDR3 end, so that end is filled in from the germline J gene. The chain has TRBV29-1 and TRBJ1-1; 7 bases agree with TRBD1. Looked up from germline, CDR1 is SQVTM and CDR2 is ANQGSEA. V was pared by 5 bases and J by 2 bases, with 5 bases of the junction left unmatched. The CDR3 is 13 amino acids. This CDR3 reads CSVSGGYNTEAFF. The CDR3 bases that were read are TGCAGCGTTTCAGGGGGATATAACACTGAA.

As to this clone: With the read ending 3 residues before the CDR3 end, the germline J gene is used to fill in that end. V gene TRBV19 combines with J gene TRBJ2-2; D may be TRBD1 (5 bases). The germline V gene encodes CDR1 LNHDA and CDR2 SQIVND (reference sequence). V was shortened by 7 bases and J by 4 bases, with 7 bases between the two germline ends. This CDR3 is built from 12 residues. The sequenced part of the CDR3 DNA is TGTGCCAGTAAGGACACCACCGGGGAG. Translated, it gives CASKDTTGE. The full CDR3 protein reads CASKDTTGELFF.

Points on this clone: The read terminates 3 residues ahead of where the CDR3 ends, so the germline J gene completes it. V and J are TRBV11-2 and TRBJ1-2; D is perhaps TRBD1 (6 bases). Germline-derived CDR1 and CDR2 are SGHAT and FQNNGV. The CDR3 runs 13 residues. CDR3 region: CASSYRAEGGYTF. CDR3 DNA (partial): TGTGCCAGCAGCTACAGGGCCGAGGGAGGC.

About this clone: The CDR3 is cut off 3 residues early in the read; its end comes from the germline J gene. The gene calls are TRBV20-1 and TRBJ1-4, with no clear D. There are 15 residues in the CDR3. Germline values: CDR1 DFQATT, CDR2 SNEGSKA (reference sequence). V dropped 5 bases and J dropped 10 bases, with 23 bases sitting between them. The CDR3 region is CSAPPPGGVSGKLFF. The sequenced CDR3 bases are TGCAGTGCTCCCCCCCCTGGAGGAGTGTCAGGAAAA.